Reported below is one T cell receptor beta chain. This sample was taken from a study of blood T cell repertoires in COVID-19. In the authors' workflow: From reference gene primer amplification, estimates of nucleated cell counts were derived. Generated by immunoSEQ multiplex PCR, the TCRdb table keeps only in-frame clones and is missing some. V, J and clone size were drawn from that table, and D and trimming were deduced from the DNA. The sample lists about 230,000 clones, around four fifths seen once, with more than 6.5% in the top ten. The germline V gene has CDR1 SGHDT and CDR2 YYEEEE. The CDR3 sequence is 15 residues long. V was shortened by 4 bases and J by 3 bases, with 15 bases between the two germline ends.

Sequencing input: peripheral blood. This clonotype was obtained from a man aged 35 to 55 with active or convalescent COVID-19. The chain recombines TRBV5-6 with TRBJ2-3, with D uncertain. The CDR3 nucleotides are TGTGCCAGCAGCCGAAAAGAGAGCATAACAGATACGCAGTATTTT. This translates into CASSRKESITDTQYF.